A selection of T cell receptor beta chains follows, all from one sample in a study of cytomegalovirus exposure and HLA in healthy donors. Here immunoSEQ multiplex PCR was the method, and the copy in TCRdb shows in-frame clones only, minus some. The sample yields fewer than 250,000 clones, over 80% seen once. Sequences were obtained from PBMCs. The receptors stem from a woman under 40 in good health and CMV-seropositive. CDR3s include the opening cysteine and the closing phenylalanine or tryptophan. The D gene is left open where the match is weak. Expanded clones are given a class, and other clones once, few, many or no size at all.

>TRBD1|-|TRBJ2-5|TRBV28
CASSPRTGGPETQYF
TGTGCCAGCAGTCCCCGGACAGGGGGACCAGAGACCCAGTACTTC
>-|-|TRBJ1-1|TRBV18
CASSPIQGDTEAFF
TGTGCCAGCTCACCTATTCAGGGAGACACTGAAGCTTTCTTT
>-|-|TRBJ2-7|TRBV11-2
CASSLISQGSEQYF
TGTGCCAGCAGCTTAATTTCTCAGGGCAGCGAGCAGTACTTC
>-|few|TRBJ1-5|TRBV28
CATAYRDNQPQHF
TGTGCCACAGCGTATCGGGACAATCAGCCCCAGCATTTT
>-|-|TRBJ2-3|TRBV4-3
CASSQVRSHTDTQYF
TGCGCCAGCAGCCAAGTGCGCAGCCACACAGATACGCAGTATTTT
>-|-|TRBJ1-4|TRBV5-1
CASSLSGATNEKLFF
TGCGCCAGCAGCTTATCGGGGGCAACTAATGAAAAACTGTTTTTT
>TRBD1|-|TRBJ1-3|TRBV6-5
CASRKQGEGNTIYF
TGTGCCAGCAGAAAACAGGGGGAAGGAAACACCATATATTTT
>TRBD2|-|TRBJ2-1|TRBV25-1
CASSAKGSGSRRDEQFF
TGTGCCAGCAGTGCTAAAGGGAGCGGGAGTAGGAGGGATGAGCAGTTCTTC
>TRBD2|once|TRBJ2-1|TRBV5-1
CASSIGGSPSYNEQFF
TGCGCCAGCAGCATAGGCGGGAGCCCTTCTTACAATGAGCAGTTCTTC
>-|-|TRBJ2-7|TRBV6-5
CASSSVYGGEQYF
TGTGCCAGCAGTTCTGTTTATGGGGGGGAGCAGTACTTC
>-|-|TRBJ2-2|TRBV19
CASSIGYPGELFF
TGTGCCAGTAGTATCGGCTATCCCGGGGAGCTGTTTTTT
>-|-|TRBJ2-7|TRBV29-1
CSVSDRSYEQYF
TGCAGCGTTTCCGACAGGTCCTACGAGCAGTACTTC
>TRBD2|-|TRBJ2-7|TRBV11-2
CASSLAGTSISYEQYF
TGTGCCAGCAGCTTAGCCGGGACTAGTATCTCCTACGAGCAGTACTTC
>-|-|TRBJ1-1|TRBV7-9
CASSWGNTEAFF
TGTGCCAGCAGCTGGGGGAACACTGAAGCTTTCTTT
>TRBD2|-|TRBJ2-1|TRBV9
CASSETSGRGDEQFF
TGTGCCAGCAGCGAGACTAGCGGGAGAGGCGATGAGCAGTTCTTC
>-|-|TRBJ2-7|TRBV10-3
CAISESWGSYEQYF
TGTGCCATCAGTGAGTCGTGGGGCTCCTACGAGCAGTACTTC
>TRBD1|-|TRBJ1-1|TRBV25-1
CASSTRLQGVSEAFF
TGTGCCAGCAGTACCCGTCTTCAGGGGGTGTCTGAAGCTTTCTTT
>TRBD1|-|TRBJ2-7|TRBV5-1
CASRPGTGWGAYEQYF
TGCGCCAGCCGTCCCGGGACAGGTTGGGGGGCCTACGAGCAGTACTTC
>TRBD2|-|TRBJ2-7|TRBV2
CASSGDGTSGRDEQYF
TGTGCCAGCAGTGGAGACGGGACTAGCGGGAGAGACGAGCAGTACTTC
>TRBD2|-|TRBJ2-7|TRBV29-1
CSVLGGRAVDEQYF
TGCAGCGTTCTAGGAGGGAGGGCCGTCGACGAGCAGTACTTC
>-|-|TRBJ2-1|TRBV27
CASSLSWRAYNEQFF
TGTGCCAGCAGTCTAAGCTGGAGGGCCTACAATGAGCAGTTCTTC
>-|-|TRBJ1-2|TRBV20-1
CSPLGHYGYTF
TGCAGTCCTCTCGGACACTATGGCTACACCTTC
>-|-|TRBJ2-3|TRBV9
CASSVGLARADTQYF
TGTGCCAGCAGCGTAGGTCTAGCCCGCGCAGATACGCAGTATTTT
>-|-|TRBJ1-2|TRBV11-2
CASSQSSKGLNYGYTF
TGTGCCAGCAGCCAAAGTAGTAAGGGGCTTAACTATGGCTACACCTTC
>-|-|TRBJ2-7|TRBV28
CASSLSASYEQYF
TGTGCCAGCAGTTTGAGCGCCTCCTACGAGCAGTACTTC
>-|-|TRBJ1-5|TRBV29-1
CSVNSGGNQPQHF
TGCAGCGTTAACAGTGGGGGCAATCAGCCCCAGCATTTT
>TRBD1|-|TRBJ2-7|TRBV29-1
CSVSSRGNLYEQYF
TGCAGCGTTTCTAGCAGGGGGAACTTGTACGAGCAGTACTTC
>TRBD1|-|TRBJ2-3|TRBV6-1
CASIQGLSTDTQYF
TGTGCCAGCATACAGGGGCTGAGCACAGATACGCAGTATTTT
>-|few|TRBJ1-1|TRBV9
CASSEGSTLSTEAFF
TGTGCCAGCAGCGAGGGTTCCACTTTGAGCACTGAAGCTTTCTTT
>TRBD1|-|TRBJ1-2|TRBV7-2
CASSLSAGTDGYTF
TGTGCCAGCAGCTTATCGGCCGGGACAGATGGCTACACCTTC
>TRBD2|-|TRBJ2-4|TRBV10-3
CAISSMAGEGRNIQYF
TGTGCCATCAGCTCCATGGCCGGGGAGGGCCGGAACATTCAGTACTTC
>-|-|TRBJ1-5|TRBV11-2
CASSLAGAGAGSNQPQHF
TGTGCCAGCAGCTTAGCAGGGGCGGGGGCAGGGAGCAATCAGCCCCAGCATTTT
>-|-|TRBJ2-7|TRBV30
CAGGRGPSSYEQYF
TGTGCCGGAGGTAGGGGTCCTAGCTCCTACGAGCAGTACTTC
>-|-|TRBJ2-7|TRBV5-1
CASSLVASSYEQYF
TGCGCCAGCAGCTTGGTCGCGAGCTCCTACGAGCAGTACTTC
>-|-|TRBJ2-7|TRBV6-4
CASSGSADEQYF
TGTGCCAGCAGTGGTTCCGCTGACGAGCAGTACTTC
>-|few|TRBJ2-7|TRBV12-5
CASGLMREQYF
TGTGCTAGTGGTTTGATGAGGGAGCAGTACTTC
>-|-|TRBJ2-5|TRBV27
CASSHRTGSQETQYF
TGTGCCAGCAGCCACCGAACAGGCTCCCAAGAGACCCAGTACTTC
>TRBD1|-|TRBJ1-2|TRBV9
CASSVGQGARGYTF
TGTGCCAGCAGCGTAGGACAGGGGGCTAGAGGCTACACCTTC
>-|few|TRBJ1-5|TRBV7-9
CASSLQGSNQPQHF
TGTGCCAGCAGCTTACAGGGCAGCAATCAGCCCCAGCATTTT
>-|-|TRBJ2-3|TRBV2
CASSHRASTDTQYF
TGTGCCAGCAGTCACAGGGCTAGCACAGATACGCAGTATTTT
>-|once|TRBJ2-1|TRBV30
CAWIASSYNEQFF
TGTGCCTGGATAGCTAGCTCCTACAATGAGCAGTTCTTC
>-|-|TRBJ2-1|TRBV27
CASSLVGGYPMTFF
TGTGCCAGCAGTTTAGTTGGCGGATACCCTATGACGTTCTTC
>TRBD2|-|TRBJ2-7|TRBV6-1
CASSLSGIEQYF
TGTGCCAGCAGCCTAAGCGGGATCGAGCAGTACTTC
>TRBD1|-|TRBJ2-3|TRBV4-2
CASSRDRATDTQYF
TGTGCCAGTAGCAGGGACAGGGCGACAGATACGCAGTATTTT
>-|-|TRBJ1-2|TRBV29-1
CSAPDPTWEYGYTF
TGCAGCGCCCCAGACCCCACCTGGGAATATGGCTACACCTTC
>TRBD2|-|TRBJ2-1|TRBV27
CASSRLAGNYNEQFF
TGTGCCAGCAGCCGACTAGCGGGCAACTACAATGAGCAGTTCTTC
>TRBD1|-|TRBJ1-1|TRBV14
CASSQTGAAGTEAFF
TGTGCCAGCAGCCAGACAGGGGCCGCGGGCACTGAAGCTTTCTTT
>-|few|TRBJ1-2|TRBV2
CASSELKGSGYTF
TGTGCCAGCAGTGAATTAAAAGGGTCTGGCTACACCTTC
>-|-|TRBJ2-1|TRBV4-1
CASSQGQGESEQFF
TGCGCCAGCAGCCAAGGGCAGGGTGAGAGTGAGCAGTTCTTC